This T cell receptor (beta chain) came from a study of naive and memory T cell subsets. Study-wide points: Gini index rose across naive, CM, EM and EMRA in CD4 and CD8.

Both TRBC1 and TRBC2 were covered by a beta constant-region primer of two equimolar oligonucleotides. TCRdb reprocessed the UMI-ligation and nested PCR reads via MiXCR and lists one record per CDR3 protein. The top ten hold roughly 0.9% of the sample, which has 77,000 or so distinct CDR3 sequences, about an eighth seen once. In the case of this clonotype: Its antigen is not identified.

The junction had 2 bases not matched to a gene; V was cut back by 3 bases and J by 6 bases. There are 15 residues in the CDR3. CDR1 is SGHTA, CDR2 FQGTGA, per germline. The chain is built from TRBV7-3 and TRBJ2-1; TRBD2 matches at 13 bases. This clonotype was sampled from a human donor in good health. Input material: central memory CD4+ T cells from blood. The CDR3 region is CASSFGTSGINEQFF. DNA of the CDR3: TGTGCCAGCAGCTTCGGGACTAGCGGGATCAATGAGCAGTTCTTC.